These T cell receptor beta chains were read from a single sample in a study of blood T cell repertoires in COVID-19. Measured with immunoSEQ multiplex PCR; TCRdb has only the in-frame clones, and not every one. The sample has roughly 240,000 clones, roughly 79% seen once; the top ten hold approximately 1.9%. Material for sequencing was peripheral blood. Receptors were obtained from an elderly woman with acute or convalescent COVID-19. The CDR3 runs from the conserved cysteine through the conserved F or W. Fields, in order: V gene, D gene, CDR3 protein. D genes are given only for firm matches.

TRBV30	-	CAWGVATGELFF
TRBV15	TRBD2	CATSRLTSGVLSYEQYF
TRBV5-6	TRBD1	CASTGQGSTQYF
TRBV7-2	TRBD1	CASSLGQGNAYGYTF
TRBV14	TRBD2	CASSQGGTSYEQYF
TRBV7-6	TRBD2	CASSLSGGAKDTQYF
TRBV18	TRBD1	CASSPRQGLTNTEAFF
TRBV29-1	-	CSVEGQFYGYTF
TRBV28	TRBD2	CASTPSGLAGGGGANVLTF
TRBV2	-	CASSVTQQPQHF
TRBV7-2	TRBD2	CASSLGSAGVQETQYF
TRBV18	-	CASSLLQGYEQYF
TRBV6-2/TRBV6-3	-	CASSYSIGGSAYEQYF
TRBV28	-	CASSWNRVSGGYGYTF
TRBV6-4	TRBD1	CASSPTVGQSNGYTF
TRBV5-1	TRBD2	CASSFLAGGNNEQFF
TRBV6-6	TRBD1	CASILQGGGNQPQHF
TRBV5-5	TRBD1	CASSLGQGARGYTF
TRBV2	TRBD2	CASMYLRTSGGVQETQYF
TRBV5-5	-	CASSLVSASIQYF
TRBV5-5	-	CASSSGQRQETQYF
TRBV10-3	TRBD1	CAISESGTVGSPLHF
TRBV23-1	-	CASSPGSPRGGGTDTQYF